The rows below give T cell receptor beta chains drawn from one sample of a study of cytomegalovirus exposure and HLA in healthy donors. TCRdb's table, derived via immunoSEQ multiplex PCR, lists solely in-frame clones and lacks some. The profile shows around 110,000 clones, around three quarters of them singletons. Input material: PBMCs. The receptors here all came from a boy between 10 and 17 years old in good health and CMV-seronegative. The CDR3 runs from the conserved cysteine through the conserved F or W. The order of the fields is J gene, V gene, CDR3 protein.

j_call: TRBJ1-2
v_call: TRBV6-6
cdr3_aa: CASSYGRGDYGYTF

j_call: TRBJ2-5
v_call: TRBV6-1
cdr3_aa: CATPGGYQETQYF

j_call: TRBJ1-5
v_call: TRBV19
cdr3_aa: CASSIFRASQPQHF

j_call: TRBJ1-1
v_call: TRBV5-6
cdr3_aa: CASSLVRAGRAEAFF

j_call: TRBJ2-3
v_call: TRBV5-4
cdr3_aa: CASSTDSGLGDTQYF

j_call: TRBJ2-7
v_call: TRBV6-5
cdr3_aa: CASSYGQASYEQYF

j_call: TRBJ1-1
v_call: TRBV11-2
cdr3_aa: CASTAYYGGGREAFF

j_call: TRBJ2-4
v_call: TRBV21-1
cdr3_aa: CASSQHPGQGPF

j_call: TRBJ2-7
v_call: TRBV2
cdr3_aa: CASSNRGREQYF

j_call: TRBJ2-1
v_call: TRBV2
cdr3_aa: CASSLFLLAGLDYNEQFF

j_call: TRBJ1-2
v_call: TRBV19
cdr3_aa: CASSVDRSYGYTF